The rows below give T cell receptor beta chains drawn from one sample of a study of blood T cell repertoires in COVID-19. Profiled with immunoSEQ multiplex PCR; TCRdb holds only in-frame clones, not every one. There are about 200,000 clones in the sample; roughly 88% occur only once, and roughly 9.7% lies in the top ten. The specimen was peripheral blood. These receptors came from a human donor with active or convalescent COVID-19. The donor label of this sample is uncertain. CDR3s include the opening cysteine and the closing phenylalanine or tryptophan. D genes are given only for firm matches. Expanded clones get a size class; other rows say once, few or many, or leave the size out.

D gene,V gene,J gene,CDR3 length,clone size,CDR3 DNA,CDR3 protein
TRBD2,TRBV3-1/TRBV3-2,TRBJ2-7,16,-,TGTGCCAGCAGCCCGGGACTAGCGGGAGGGCCCTACGAGCAGTACTTC,CASSPGLAGGPYEQYF
-,TRBV10-3,TRBJ2-7,11,-,TGTGCCATCAGCGAGGAGTACGAGCAGTACTTC,CAISEEYEQYF
-,TRBV7-2,TRBJ1-6,18,few,TGTGCCAGCAGCTTAGTAATTCCTAGGAGCTCCTATAATTCACCCCTCCACTTT,CASSLVIPRSSYNSPLHF
TRBD2,TRBV27,TRBJ2-7,15,-,TGTGCCAGCAGTAGAACTAGCGGGAGAGTGGACGAGCAGTACTTC,CASSRTSGRVDEQYF
TRBD1,TRBV5-1,TRBJ1-4,14,few,TGCGCCAGCAGCCTAGGGACAGGAAATGAAAAACTGTTTTTT,CASSLGTGNEKLFF
-,TRBV7-2,TRBJ2-7,16,-,TGTGCCAGCAGCCCGCAAGCGGTCAGCCTGACCTACGAGCAGTACTTC,CASSPQAVSLTYEQYF
TRBD1,TRBV5-1,TRBJ2-5,15,-,TGCGCCAGCAGTGAAACCGGGACAGCAGAGGGGACCCAGTACTTC,CASSETGTAEGTQYF
TRBD2,TRBV5-1,TRBJ2-4,19,-,TGCGCCAGCAGCTTGGCCGGGACTAGCGGGAGCCAGACCAAAAACATTCAGTACTTC,CASSLAGTSGSQTKNIQYF
TRBD1,TRBV18,TRBJ1-6,14,-,TGTGCCAGCTCACGCGCAGGGGGCGGCTCACCCCTCCACTTT,CASSRAGGGSPLHF
TRBD1,TRBV4-3,TRBJ2-5,16,-,TGCGCCAGCAGCCAAGGATCGACAGGGGGCCGCGAGACCCAGTACTTC,CASSQGSTGGRETQYF
-,TRBV19,TRBJ2-5,16,-,TGTGCCAGTAGCCCTGGGCGGGGTTCGTACCAAGAGACCCAGTACTTC,CASSPGRGSYQETQYF
-,TRBV9,TRBJ1-1,16,-,TGTGCCAGCAGCGTAGATGGACAGATTATGAACACTGAAGCTTTCTTT,CASSVDGQIMNTEAFF
TRBD2,TRBV2,TRBJ2-3,16,-,TGTGCCAGCAGGTCTAGCGGGGGGACTAGCACAGATACGCAGTATTTT,CASRSSGGTSTDTQYF